This TCR beta chain emerged from a study of blood T cell repertoires in COVID-19. About the research overall: Samples of COVID-19 (acute and convalescent) were obtained from the United States, Italy and Spain. The cDNA or gDNA used as material had been derived from T cells, B-cell-depleted T cells, or PBMCs.

Original methodology: The assay estimated nucleated cells by amplifying reference gene primers. Generated by immunoSEQ multiplex PCR, the TCRdb table keeps only in-frame clones and is missing some. The V and J calls and the clone size are those of that table, but D and trimming were determined from the DNA. The sample contains some 400,000 clones, more than 85% of which appear only once. Trimming took off 11 bases at V and 4 bases at J, with 23 bases between the two ends. The CDR3 length is 16 residues. Germline V gene data show CDR1 as SEHNR and CDR2 as FQNEAQ (reference sequence). This receptor was identified in a human donor in a cohort sampled during active COVID-19. This sequence joins TRBV7-9 and TRBJ2-2; TRBD1 is a possible D gene (6 bases). Sample: peripheral blood. CDR3 DNA: TGTGCCGGGGCGCCGTTGGGGACACTCCTCACCGGGGAGCTGTTTTTT. Residues: CAGAPLGTLLTGELFF. Combining the CDR3 with reference TRBV7-9 and TRBJ2-2 gives the whole variable domain DTGVSQNPRHKITKRGQNVTFRCDPISEHNRLYWYRQTLGQGPEFLTYFQNEAQLEKSRLLSDRFSAERPKGSFSTLEIQRTEQGDSAMYLCAGAPLGTLLTGELFFGEGSRLTVL.